Each of the 10 T cell receptor beta chains below was sequenced from the same sample in a study of T cells in Graves' hyperthyroidism and ophthalmopathy. The investigators amplified TCR beta CDR3 regions from RNA transcripts. TCR CDR3 regions were first amplified by RT-PCR with HTBI primers. TCRdb re-called the multiplex PCR reads through MiXCR, storing one row per CDR3 protein. The data contain about 570,000 distinct CDR3 sequences, 40% to 55% of them singletons. The sample comprised peripheral blood or thyroid tissue (not recorded which). The receptors stem from an adult woman with Graves' disease, either hyperthyroidism or ophthalmopathy (not recorded which).

The chain is built from TRBV28 and TRBJ1-4; tentatively, D is TRBD1 (6 bases). V was clipped by 3 bases and J by 3 bases, with 11 bases between them. Germline assignment: CDR1 MDHEN and CDR2 SYDVKM. The CDR3 loop spans 15 amino acids. This CDR3 is CASSLRGWANEKLFF. The CDR3 coding sequence is TGTGCCAGCAGTTTGAGGGGGTGGGCTAATGAAAAACTGTTTTTT.

The rearrangement links TRBV7-9 to TRBJ1-6; no definite D call. The CDR3 is 13 amino acids. CDR1 is SEHNR and CDR2 is FQNEAQ in the germline V gene (reference sequence). V lost 3 bases to trimming and J lost 11 bases, with 11 bases between them. DNA of the CDR3: TGTGCCAGCAGCTTGCCGGGCGGGCCACCCCTCCACTTT. Encoded protein: CASSLPGGPPLHF.

The genes are TRBV29-1 and TRBJ2-7; perhaps TRBD2 as D (5 bases). Deletions cut 4 bases from V and 3 bases from J, with 16 bases between. The CDR3 totals 14 residues. Germline assignment: CDR1 SQVTM and CDR2 ANQGSEA. The CDR3 DNA follows: TGCAGCGTTGTCCCGGAGGCTCGCCTCTACGAGCAGTACTTC. This sequence encodes CSVVPEARLYEQYF.

Note on this clonotype: A much larger clone lies one base from this, so it may be a read error. V gene TRBV6-1 combines with J gene TRBJ1-1; a possible D gene is TRBD1 (5 bases). This CDR3 region has 13 residues. Trimming removed 4 bases from V and 2 bases from J, with 8 bases in between. CDR1 and CDR2 (germline): MNHNS, SASEGT. DNA of the CDR3: TGTGCCAGCAGTGGGTGGACAAACACTGAAGCTTTCTTT. Protein product: CASSGWTNTEAFF.

As regards this clonotype: One junction end disagrees with the germline gene, perhaps due to a read error. The chain is built from TRBV5-4 and TRBJ2-7, with 8 nucleotides matching TRBD2. The CDR3 has 12 amino acids. CDR1 is SGHNT, CDR2 YYREEE, per germline (reference sequence). CDR3 DNA: TGTGCCTGCAGCTTCTCCGGGACTAGTGAGGACTTC. It codes for CACSFSGTSEDF.

Ten or more counts support this clonotype. This chain links TRBV5-1 with TRBJ2-7; D is undetermined. With 6 bases removed from V and 3 bases from J, the gap between germline ends came to 13 bases. The CDR3 runs 13 residues. The germline V gene has CDR1 SGHRS and CDR2 YFSETQ. The DNA of the CDR3 is TGCGCCAGCACGGGTGGTCAGGTCTACGAGCAGTACTTC. This codes for CASTGGQVYEQYF.

CDR3 DNA: TGTGCCAGCAGTGGCGGACAGCTCGCTTTCTTT. Protein: CASSGGQLAFF. The chain has TRBV25-1 and TRBJ1-1; a possible D gene is TRBD1 (6 bases). The CDR3 runs to 11 residues. V lost 4 bases to trimming and J lost 11 bases, with 11 bases between them. The germline V gene has CDR1 MGHDK and CDR2 SYGVNS. Variable domain in full (rest from reference TRBV25-1 and TRBJ1-1): EADIYQTPRYLVIGTGKKITLECSQTMGHDKMYWYQQDPGMELHLIHYSYGVNSTEKGDLSSESTVSRIRTEHFPLTLESARPSHTSQYLCASSGGQLAFFGQGTRLTVV.

The rearrangement uses TRBV27 and TRBJ2-7; TRBD2 matches 14 bases. The germline V gene encodes CDR1 MNHEY and CDR2 SMNVEV (reference sequence). The CDR3 loop spans 15 amino acids. The V segment lost 6 bases and the J segment 6 bases; nucleotides outside the gene matches: 7. CDR3 sequence (DNA): TGTGCCAGCAGCGATGGACTAGCGGGGGGCGGCGAGCAGTACTTC. It codes for CASSDGLAGGGEQYF.

This clonotype has at least ten counts. This sequence joins TRBV19 and TRBJ1-3; D not certain. CDR3 length equals 16 residues. Trimming pared 5 bases from V and 0 bases from J, leaving 14 bases between. The V gene's germline CDR1 is LNHDA and CDR2 SQIVND (reference sequence). This CDR3 reads CASSVRTDASGNTIYF. The CDR3 coding sequence is TGTGCCAGTAGTGTAAGGACGGACGCCTCTGGAAACACCATATATTTT.

This clonotype has a count of ten or more. V is TRBV6-2 or TRBV6-3 and J is TRBJ1-6, with 9 positions matching TRBD1. Germline V gives CDR1 MNHEY, CDR2 SVGEGT. V lost 6 bases, J lost 11 bases, and 11 bases stayed unmatched. The CDR3 runs to 15 residues. CDR3 sequence reads: CASRVRDRENAPLHF. Here the CDR3 DNA reads TGTGCCAGCAGAGTCCGGGACAGGGAGAATGCACCCCTCCACTTT.